The clone carrying this TCR beta chain was seen a single time. The data were produced by immunoSEQ multiplex PCR, yet TCRdb's version contains in-frame clones alone and is incomplete. The sample includes roughly 550,000 clones, roughly 95% of them seen just once. This entry comes from a study of shared clonotypes between healthy human individuals. Naive CD8 cells lacked CD45RO, underwent positive selection for CCR7 and left out terminally differentiated effector memory CD45RA+ cells. The CDR3 consists of 13 residues. Trimming cost V 6 bases and J 3 bases; bases outside gene matches: 2. In germline, CDR1 is MDHEN, CDR2 SYDVKM.

Sequencing was done on a sample of naive CD8+ T cells sorted from blood. This TCR was sampled from a woman under 40 in good health. The chain is built from TRBV28 and TRBJ2-3, with 8 positions matching TRBD2. The CDR3 DNA sequence: TGTGCCAGCAGCCAGCGGGAGACAGATACGCAGTATTTT. It is translated as CASSQRETDTQYF.